This passage covers 26 T cell receptor beta chains from one sample sequenced in a study of T cells after yellow fever vaccination. TCRdb processed the 5' RACE reads anew with MiXCR; each CDR3 protein has one entry. The table lists 400,000 to 650,000 distinct CDR3 sequences, less than 25% of them singletons. Sequenced here: PBMCs, sampled approximately 22 days after the first yellow fever vaccination. The receptors were gathered from a man aged 18-30 years who received the YFV17D yellow fever vaccine.

The rearrangement links TRBV5-1 to TRBJ1-3; 7 bases agree with TRBD1. The germline V gene encodes CDR1 SGHRS and CDR2 YFSETQ. This CDR3 spans 14 amino acids. V was clipped by 5 bases and J by 2 bases; unmatched bases: 4. The CDR3 spells CASREQGTGNTIYF. CDR3 bases: TGCGCCAGCAGAGAACAGGGGACTGGAAACACCATATATTTT.

The chain carries TRBV5-1 and TRBJ2-3; D possibly uses TRBD1 or TRBD2 (5 bases each). Germline V gene sequence: CDR1 SGHRS, CDR2 YFSETQ. Trimming took 4 bases from V and 0 from J, leaving 27 bases between them. The CDR3 loop spans 20 amino acids. The CDR3 DNA reads as TGCGCCAGCAGCCACCCTACGTTGCCCGGGGCCAAAAGGAGCACAGATACGCAGTATTTT. As protein: CASSHPTLPGAKRSTDTQYF.

The chain combines TRBV10-3 with TRBJ2-2, with TRBD1 as a possible D gene (6 bases). V was trimmed by 10 bases and J by 5 bases, leaving 26 bases between them. The CDR3 contains 17 residues. Germline lookup yields CDR1 ENHRY and CDR2 SYGVKD. The CDR3, as DNA: TGTGCCACTCCTCTCGATGACAGGTCCCCAAGGACCGGGGAGCTGTTTTTT. Protein sequence: CATPLDDRSPRTGELFF.

This clonotype was observed a handful of times. This chain uses TRBV2 with TRBJ2-1; perhaps TRBD2 as D (5 bases). V gave up 7 bases and J gave up 4 bases, with 17 bases separating them. Germline CDR1 reads SNHLY; CDR2 reads FYNNEI. The length of the CDR3 is 15 residues. CDR3 in amino acids: CASTRRDPIYNEQFF. The DNA of the CDR3 is TGTGCCAGCACCCGCCGGGATCCTATTTACAATGAGCAGTTCTTC.

The chain is built from TRBV12-5 and TRBJ2-3, with 8 bases matching TRBD1. J gave up 2 bases and V 3 bases, and 4 bases lay outside the gene matches. This CDR3 spans 15 amino acids. In germline, CDR1 is LGHNT, CDR2 FRNRAP. The CDR3 nucleotides are TGTGCTAGTGGTTTAGGACAGGGTCCCACAGATACGCAGTATTTT. Amino acids: CASGLGQGPTDTQYF. The whole variable domain, filled in from reference TRBV12-5 and TRBJ2-3, reads DARVTQTPRHKVTEMGQEVTMRCQPILGHNTVFWYRQTMMQGLELLAYFRNRAPLDDSGMPKDRFSAEMPDATLATLKIQPSEPRDSAVYFCASGLGQGPTDTQYFGPGTRLTVL.

The chain couples TRBV7-2 to TRBJ2-1; D remains ambiguous. Germline CDR1 and CDR2: SGHTA and FQGNSA. This CDR3 spans 16 amino acids. Trimming stripped 5 bases from V and 0 bases from J, with 14 bases between. This CDR3 reads CASSILTRSSYNEQFF. CDR3 DNA: TGTGCCAGCAGCATTCTAACACGTAGCTCCTACAATGAGCAGTTCTTC.

The CDR3 DNA sequence: TGCAGTGCTAGAGTAGCCGGGGGGGACTACTTCACCGGGGAGCTGTTTTTT. Protein: CSARVAGGDYFTGELFF. The V call is TRBV20-1, the J call TRBJ2-2, with TRBD2 matching over 8 bases. The junction had 11 bases not matched to a gene; V was cut back by 1 base and J by 4 bases. Looked up from germline, CDR1 is DFQATT and CDR2 is SNEGSKA (reference sequence). The CDR3 runs 17 residues.

This clonotype came up a few times. This sequence joins TRBV5-1 and TRBJ1-1; D call uncertain. The CDR3 is 12 amino acids. The germline gives CDR1 SGHRS, CDR2 YFSETQ. V was cut by 7 bases and J by 8 bases, with 15 bases left in between. The CDR3 region has the DNA TGCGCCAGCTTGGGAGCTGCTAGGGAAGCTTTCTTT. This translates into CASLGAAREAFF.

The V and J genes are TRBV6-2 or TRBV6-3 and TRBJ1-1; the D is unclear. Germline lookup yields CDR1 MNHEY and CDR2 SVGEGT. Between the trimmed V and J ends, which lost 3 bases and 0 bases, there was a span of 8 bases. CDR3 length equals 14 residues. DNA for the CDR3: TGTGCCAGCAGTTATGGGTCCATGAACACTGAAGCTTTCTTT. Protein product: CASSYGSMNTEAFF.

This clonotype was found a few times. V is TRBV7-9 and J is TRBJ2-7; D is uncertain. The CDR3 contains 16 residues. Between the trimmed V and J ends, which lost 4 bases and 0 bases, there was a span of 16 bases. The germline V gene has CDR1 SEHNR and CDR2 FQNEAQ (reference sequence). CDR3 region: CASSSGSWRSSYEQYV. Here the CDR3 DNA reads TGTGCCAGCAGCTCTGGGTCGTGGCGTAGCTCCTACGAGCAGTACGTC.

The chain has TRBV2 and TRBJ2-5; maybe TRBD1 (6 bases). Trimming removed 5 bases from V and 5 bases from J, with 9 bases in between. This CDR3 is 12 amino acids long. From germline, CDR1 is SNHLY and CDR2 FYNNEI. The DNA of the CDR3 is TGTGCCAGCAGTACAGGGCCGGAGACCCAGTACTTC. It yields the protein CASSTGPETQYF.

This clonotype was seen a handful of times. The chain has TRBV5-5 and TRBJ2-2; D may match TRBD1 or TRBD2 (5 bases each). The CDR3 loop spans 15 amino acids. Germline V lookup: CDR1 SGHKS, CDR2 YYEKEE (reference sequence). Trimming took 6 bases from V and 6 from J, leaving 18 bases between them. The CDR3, as DNA: TGTGCCAGCACCCCGACGAGTAGGGGACCCGGGGAGCTGTTTTTT. Encoded protein: CASTPTSRGPGELFF. Combining the CDR3 with reference TRBV5-5 and TRBJ2-2 gives the whole variable domain DAGVTQSPTHLIKTRGQQVTLRCSPISGHKSVSWYQQVLGQGPQFIFQYYEKEERGRGNFPDRFSARQFPNYSSELNVNALLLGDSALYLCASTPTSRGPGELFFGEGSRLTVL.

The J gene is TRBJ1-5, the V gene TRBV12-3 or TRBV12-4, with D uncertain. CDR3 size: 11 residues. V lost 4 bases and J 5 bases, leaving 3 bases between the germline ends. The DNA for the CDR3 is TGTGCCAGCAGTTCGCATCAGCCCCAGCATTTT. The encoded protein is CASSSHQPQHF.

As DNA, the CDR3 is TGTGCCATCAAAGGGAGCTCCTACAATGAGCAGTTCTTC. This translates into CAIKGSSYNEQFF. The chain carries TRBV10-3 and TRBJ2-1, with D perhaps TRBD2 (5 bases). Germline loops: CDR1 ENHRY, CDR2 SYGVKD. The V gene lost 7 bases and the J gene lost 0 bases, with 7 bases spanning the gap. The CDR3 contains 13 residues.

J is TRBJ1-4 and V is TRBV7-2; D possibly corresponds to TRBD1 (5 bases). The CDR3 is 15 amino acids. Per the germline V gene, CDR1 is SGHTA and CDR2 is FQGNSA. V lost 4 bases to trimming and J lost 8 bases, with 17 bases between them. Here the CDR3 reads CASSSNRGVWEKLFF. The CDR3 DNA reads TGTGCCAGCAGCTCGAACCGGGGGGTATGGGAAAAACTGTTTTTT.

The sample holds a few counts of this clonotype. The chain recombines TRBV20-1 with TRBJ2-5; D gene uncertain. Germline values: CDR1 DFQATT, CDR2 SNEGSKA (reference sequence). CDR3 length: 13 amino acids. Trimming removed 3 bases from V and 5 bases from J, with 13 bases in between. The CDR3 DNA follows: TGCAGTGCTAGCCCAGCTCCCGTGGAGACCCAGTACTTC. Its protein is CSASPAPVETQYF.

V and J are TRBV20-1 and TRBJ2-3; unclear D gene. V shed 2 bases and J shed 4 bases, with 4 bases lying between them. Germline values: CDR1 DFQATT, CDR2 SNEGSKA (reference sequence). This CDR3 is built from 11 residues. In nucleotides, the CDR3 is TGCAGTGCTAGAAATCCAGATACGCAGTATTTT. It specifies CSARNPDTQYF.

The chain is built from TRBV6-2 or TRBV6-3 and TRBJ2-3; D gene uncertain. The germline CDR1 and CDR2 sequences are MNHEY and SVGEGT. There are 16 residues in the CDR3. V lost 0 bases and J lost 2, with 12 bases in between. The CDR3 spells CASSYSSLDPTDTQYF. For the CDR3, the DNA is TGTGCCAGCAGTTACTCCTCGCTAGACCCCACAGATACGCAGTATTTT.

V usage is TRBV20-1 and J usage is TRBJ1-1, with a possible D match to TRBD1 (6 bases). Germline V gene lookup returns CDR1 DFQATT and CDR2 SNEGSKA (reference sequence). The germline V and J ends were trimmed by 5 bases and 0 bases, with 16 bases remaining between them. This CDR3 region has 15 residues. CDR3 DNA: TGCAGTGCTTCACCGGGACAACCTTTGAACACTGAAGCTTTCTTT. It specifies CSASPGQPLNTEAFF.

This clonotype was detected a few times. This chain joins TRBV4-2 and TRBJ1-3, with 9 bases lining up with TRBD1. V lost 6 bases, J lost 11 bases, and 11 bases stayed unmatched. Germline CDR1 and CDR2: LGHNA and YNFKEQ. CDR3 length: 14 amino acids. The CDR3 DNA is TGTGCCAGCAGACAAACAGGGGGCCCGGTCCCCATATATTTT. Translation gives CASRQTGGPVPIYF.

This clonotype was recorded a few times. V is TRBV5-1 and J is TRBJ2-7; 8 positions agree with TRBD1. The CDR3 consists of 14 residues. The junction had 7 bases not matched to a gene; V was cut back by 5 bases and J by 3 bases. Per the germline V gene, CDR1 is SGHRS and CDR2 is YFSETQ. CDR3 sequence (DNA): TGCGCCAGCAGTGCCCGGACAGGGAACTACGAGCAGTACTTC. Protein sequence: CASSARTGNYEQYF. Together with reference TRBV5-1 and TRBJ2-7, the CDR3 gives the full variable domain: KAGVTQTPRYLIKTRGQQVTLSCSPISGHRSVSWYQQTPGQGLQFLFEYFSETQRNKGNFPGRFSGRQFSNSRSEMNVSTLELGDSALYLCASSARTGNYEQYFGPGTRLTVT.

This clonotype was detected many times. The chain combines TRBV5-1 with TRBJ1-6; no clear D. Germline V gives CDR1 SGHRS, CDR2 YFSETQ. Trimming pared 0 bases from V and 7 bases from J, leaving 8 bases between. This CDR3 contains 14 residues. In nucleotides, the CDR3 is TGCGCCAGCAGCTTGGACAAGTCAAATTCACCCCTCCACTTT. It specifies CASSLDKSNSPLHF.

In its sample, this clonotype was seen a few times. The chain carries TRBV18 and TRBJ2-3, with 8 bases identical to TRBD2. The trim removed 0 bases at V and 3 bases at J, leaving 8 bases unmatched. The CDR3 runs 17 residues. Germline values: CDR1 KGHSH, CDR2 LQKENI. CDR3 sequence: CASSPPTAGGLTDTQYF. For the CDR3, the DNA is TGTGCCAGCTCACCACCAACGGCGGGGGGCCTAACAGATACGCAGTATTTT.

This sequence joins TRBV7-8 and TRBJ2-3; D perhaps matches TRBD1 (7 bases). V lost 3 bases and J lost 10, with 11 bases in between. CDR1 and CDR2 (germline): SGHVS, FQNEAQ. This CDR3 comprises 12 residues. The CDR3 nucleotides are TGTGCCAGCAGCTTTGCCAGGGGGGCGCAGTATTTT. This codes for CASSFARGAQYF.

V and J are TRBV4-2 and TRBJ2-7, with 7 nucleotides matching TRBD1. Germline assignment: CDR1 LGHNA and CDR2 YNFKEQ. V lost 3 bases, J lost 1 base, and 9 bases stayed unmatched. The CDR3 consists of 16 residues. The CDR3: CASSHLPGTVSYEQYF. In nucleotides, the CDR3 is TGTGCCAGCAGCCATTTGCCCGGGACAGTGTCCTACGAGCAGTACTTC.

The chain carries TRBV27 and TRBJ1-5, with D hard to call. This CDR3 contains 14 residues. Germline assignment: CDR1 MNHEY and CDR2 SMNVEV (reference sequence). The ends were cut back, 9 bases at V and 4 bases at J, with 16 bases in the middle. In nucleotides, the CDR3 is TGTGCCAGTGCGACGGGAGCCTATAATCAGCCCCAGCATTTT. Its protein is CASATGAYNQPQHF.